Below are 11 T cell receptor beta chains sequenced from a single sample in a study of vaccination and CD4 T cells after COVID-19. Scientists ran DNA taken from cultured CD4+ T cells through the Oncomine TCR Beta short-read assay for sequencing. TCRdb itself ran the PCR reads through MiXCR, one entry per CDR3 protein. Here the sample spans about 22,000 distinct CDR3 sequences, 62% being singletons. Antigen specificity for these receptors is unknown. Specified treatment: approximately 10-day PBMC culture with coronavirus spike peptide pools or control peptides (ViraFEST assay). Material: CD4+ T cells from blood, cultured in vitro, obtained before SARS-CoV-2 vaccination. All receptors derive from a human donor who received a COVID-19 vaccine.

This clonotype was seen a handful of times. This chain links TRBV19 with TRBJ1-1; D is ambiguous. The germline gives CDR1 LNHDA, CDR2 SQIVND (reference sequence). The length of the CDR3 is 13 residues. Trimming cost V 5 bases and J 3 bases, with 10 bases left between them. CDR3 nucleotide sequence: TGTGCCAGTAGTCTGGCGAAGGACACTGAAGCTTTCTTT. This encodes CASSLAKDTEAFF.

This clonotype was detected only a few times. The chain uses TRBV20-1 and TRBJ1-5, with D unclear. Per germline, CDR1 DFQATT and CDR2 SNEGSKA (reference sequence). CDR3 length equals 12 residues. The germline V and J ends were trimmed by 6 bases and 6 bases, with 12 bases remaining between them. This CDR3 is CSARRAAQPQHF. CDR3 DNA: TGCAGTGCGCGTCGAGCGGCTCAGCCCCAGCATTTT.

This clonotype was detected a few times. The chain is built from TRBV25-1 and TRBJ2-3; 8 bases agree with TRBD2. The CDR3 spans 16 residues. V dropped 4 bases and J dropped 1; count of bases not matched to a gene: 7. Germline V CDR1 and CDR2: MGHDK, SYGVNS. CDR3 nucleotide sequence: TGTGCCAGCAGTGGTTACGGGGGGGCAGGCACAGATACGCAGTATTTT. Translating it yields CASSGYGGAGTDTQYF.

There are a few counts of this clonotype. This chain connects TRBV6-1 to TRBJ1-4; TRBD1 agrees at 7 bases. This CDR3 is 14 amino acids long. Germline CDR1 reads MNHNS; CDR2 reads SASEGT. The J segment lost 11 bases and the V segment lost 5 bases, leaving 11 bases of the junction unmatched. CDR3 residues: CASSPDREGLKLFF. The CDR3 DNA is TGTGCCAGCAGTCCCGACAGGGAAGGTCTGAAACTGTTTTTT.

V gene TRBV21-1 combines with J gene TRBJ1-5; TRBD1 is the table's D call, not checked against the DNA. TRBV21-1 is labeled a pseudogene. This CDR3 has 17 amino acids. The CDR3 spells CASSKVSGGQNNQPQHF. The CDR3 nucleotides read TGTGCCAGCAGCAAAGTTTCCGGGGGACAGAACAATCAGCCCCAGCATTTT.

The chain has TRBV20-1 and TRBJ2-3, with 8 positions matching TRBD2. Looked up from germline, CDR1 is DFQATT and CDR2 is SNEGSKA (reference sequence). CDR3 length: 14 amino acids. V trimming: 6 bases; J trimming: 5 bases; junction bases outside the gene matches: 10. The chain's CDR3 is CSASSAGDGDTQYF. The CDR3 coding sequence is TGCAGTGCATCTTCAGCGGGGGACGGAGATACGCAGTATTTT.

Only a few counts were recorded for this clonotype. The chain combines TRBV19 with TRBJ1-1; 8 bases fit TRBD1. The J segment lost 0 bases and the V segment lost 4 bases, leaving 7 bases of the junction unmatched. In germline, CDR1 is LNHDA, CDR2 SQIVND (reference sequence). The CDR3 contains 16 residues. CDR3: CASSTQGAGMNTEAFF. The DNA for the CDR3 is TGTGCCAGTAGTACTCAGGGGGCAGGGATGAACACTGAAGCTTTCTTT.

This clonotype was observed a handful of times. This chain links TRBV24-1 with TRBJ2-2; the D is unclear. Trimming took 2 bases from V and 3 from J, leaving 9 bases between them. CDR3 length equals 15 residues. Germline V gives CDR1 KGHDR, CDR2 SFDVKD. DNA of the CDR3: TGTGCCACCAGTGATTACGGTGGGGACACCGGGGAGCTGTTTTTT. Residues: CATSDYGGDTGELFF.

The CDR3 protein is CATESRGYEQYF. The DNA of the CDR3 is TGTGCCACCGAATCGAGGGGATACGAGCAGTACTTC. The V gene is TRBV6-1, the J gene TRBJ2-7, with D perhaps given as TRBD1 or TRBD2 (5 bases each). The CDR3 spans 12 residues. V gave up 10 bases and J gave up 4 bases, with 14 bases separating them. In germline, CDR1 is MNHNS, CDR2 SASEGT.

The genes are TRBV19 and TRBJ2-5; TRBD2 matches 7 bases. V lost 4 bases, J lost 5 bases, and 4 bases stayed unmatched. The CDR3 is 13 amino acids. Germline CDR1 is LNHDA and CDR2 is SQIVND (reference sequence). The CDR3 sequence is CASSTRGVETQYF. In nucleotides, the CDR3 is TGTGCCAGTAGTACTCGGGGGGTGGAGACCCAGTACTTC.

The table lists this clonotype with a few counts. The chain joins TRBV19 to TRBJ1-5, with 7 bases aligning to TRBD1. This CDR3 is built from 18 residues. Germline V gives CDR1 LNHDA, CDR2 SQIVND (reference sequence). V shed 5 bases and J 0 bases; nucleotides not matched to a gene: 13. DNA of the CDR3: TGTGCCAGTAGTCGACTCGTCGGGACAGTCAATAGCAATCAGCCCCAGCATTTT. This codes for CASSRLVGTVNSNQPQHF.